The 10 T cell receptor beta chains listed next were all sequenced from one sample in a study of lymphopenia after photon versus proton radiotherapy. TCRdb's copy holds only in-frame clones and misses some; the assay was immunoSEQ multiplex PCR. The data hold around 16,000 clones, with 70% to 90% observed a single time. The source material was peripheral blood, sampled from a patient treated with proton-based radiotherapy. The receptors originated from a woman aged 60 to 75 with cholangiocarcinoma. Some clones in this sample may be carry-over from other donors' samples.

A note on this clone: At one boundary the junction diverges from the germline segment, which might be a read error. The chain uses TRBV7-9 and TRBJ2-1, with D perhaps given as TRBD1 or TRBD2 (5 bases each). Germline CDR1 is SEHNR and CDR2 is FQNEAQ (reference sequence). This CDR3 has 15 residues. The CDR3 is CASSFGGMSSNEQFF. The CDR3 DNA sequence: TGTGCCAGCAGCTTTGGGGGAATGTCCTCCAATGAGCAGTTCTTC. The full variable domain, in which reference TRBV7-9 and TRBJ2-1 provide the parts outside the CDR3, is DTGVSQNPRHKITKRGQNVTFRCDPISEHNRLYWYRQTLGQGPEFLTYFQNEAQLEKSRLLSDRFSAERPKGSFSTLEIQRTEQGDSAMYLCASSFGGMSSNEQFFGPGTRLTVL.

The gene calls are TRBV4-3 and TRBJ2-1; 11 nucleotides agree with TRBD2. Germline CDR1 is LGHNA and CDR2 is YSLEER. This CDR3 is built from 19 residues. The V segment lost 1 base and the J segment 0 bases; nucleotides outside the gene matches: 8. The CDR3 DNA sequence: TGCGCCAGCAGCCAAGGCGGTAGCGGGAGGGCCAGCTCCTACAATGAGCAGTTCTTC. Its protein product is CASSQGGSGRASSYNEQFF.

J is TRBJ2-7 and V is TRBV18; TRBD1 matches 8 bases. The V gene's germline CDR1 is KGHSH and CDR2 LQKENI. This CDR3 has 15 residues. V gave up 2 bases and J gave up 4 bases; unmatched junction bases: 7. The CDR3 loop is CASSPSAGGFYEQYF. The DNA for the CDR3 is TGTGCCAGCTCACCATCGGCAGGGGGCTTTTACGAGCAGTACTTC.

The chain couples TRBV10-2 to TRBJ1-1; D not certain. The CDR3 sequence is 17 residues long. Trimming left V 3 bases short and J 4 bases short, with 21 bases between. Germline CDR1 WSHSY, CDR2 SAAADI. The CDR3 here is CASSDPARLGSGTEAFF. CDR3 nucleotides: TGCGCCAGCAGTGATCCAGCTCGACTAGGGAGCGGCACTGAAGCTTTCTTT.

J is TRBJ1-3 and V is TRBV30; TRBD1 matches at 7 bases. Germline V gene lookup returns CDR1 GTSNPN and CDR2 SVGIG (reference sequence). This CDR3 region has 14 residues. The ends lost 2 bases at V and 0 bases at J; junction bases unmatched: 1. CDR3 in DNA: TGTGCCTGGAGTAGGGACAGCTCTGGAAACACCATATATTTT. This codes for CAWSRDSSGNTIYF.

The chain joins TRBV6-5 to TRBJ2-1; 7 bases align to TRBD2. V lost 5 bases to trimming and J lost 3 bases; unmatched junction nucleotides: 7. This CDR3 is 15 amino acids long. Germline lookup yields CDR1 MNHEY and CDR2 SVGAGI. The CDR3 here is CASSRHRGDYNEQFF. The CDR3, as DNA: TGTGCCAGCAGTCGTCACCGGGGGGACTACAATGAGCAGTTCTTC.

V is TRBV7-2 and J is TRBJ1-2; 8 positions match TRBD1. Germline CDR1 reads SGHTA; CDR2 reads FQGNSA. The CDR3 covers 14 residues. The trim removed 5 bases at V and 4 bases at J, leaving 6 bases unmatched. In DNA form, the CDR3 reads TGTGCCAGCAGCCTACAGGGGGGCGTCTATGGCTACACCTTC. Translated: CASSLQGGVYGYTF.

The rearrangement joins TRBV28 to TRBJ1-3, with D perhaps TRBD1 (6 bases). Germline CDR1 is MDHEN and CDR2 is SYDVKM. V was clipped by 7 bases and J by 0 bases, with 16 bases between them. CDR3 length equals 16 residues. Here the CDR3 DNA reads TGTGCCAGCACCTTATACGGACAGCGCTCTGGAAACACCATATATTTT. Its protein is CASTLYGQRSGNTIYF.

This clone appeared a few times. In nucleotides, the CDR3 is TGTGCCAGCCGTGGACCGAGTGGCAATCAGCCCCAGCATTTT. This encodes CASRGPSGNQPQHF. V is TRBV19 and J is TRBJ1-5; D gene unclear. V dropped 9 bases and J dropped 2 bases, with 14 bases sitting between them. Germline CDR1 reads LNHDA; CDR2 reads SQIVND (reference sequence). The CDR3 totals 14 residues.

The genes are TRBV6-5 and TRBJ2-7, with 8 bases matching TRBD1. Germline values: CDR1 MNHEY, CDR2 SVGAGI. The CDR3 length is 14 residues. V was clipped by 2 bases and J by 4 bases; unmatched bases: 4. CDR3 nucleotides: TGTGCCAGCAGTTACGACAGGGGTTCGTACGAGCAGTACTTC. It encodes CASSYDRGSYEQYF.